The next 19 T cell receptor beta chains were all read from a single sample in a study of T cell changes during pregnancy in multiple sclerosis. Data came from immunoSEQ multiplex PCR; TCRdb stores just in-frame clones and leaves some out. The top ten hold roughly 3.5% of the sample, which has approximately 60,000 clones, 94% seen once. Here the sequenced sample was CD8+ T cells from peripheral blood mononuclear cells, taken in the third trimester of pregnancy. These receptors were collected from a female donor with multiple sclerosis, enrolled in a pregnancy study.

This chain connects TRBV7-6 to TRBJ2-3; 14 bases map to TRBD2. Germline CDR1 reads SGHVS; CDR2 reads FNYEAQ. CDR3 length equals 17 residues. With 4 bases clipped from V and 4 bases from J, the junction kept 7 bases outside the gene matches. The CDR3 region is CASSSLTSGREADTQYF. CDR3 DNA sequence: TGTGCCAGCAGCTCGTTGACTAGCGGGAGGGAGGCAGATACGCAGTATTTT.

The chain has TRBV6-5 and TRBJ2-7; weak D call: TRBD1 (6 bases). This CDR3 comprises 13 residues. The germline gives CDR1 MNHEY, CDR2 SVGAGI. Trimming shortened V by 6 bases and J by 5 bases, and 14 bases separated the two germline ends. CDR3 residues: CASRTQGWDEQYF. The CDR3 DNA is TGTGCCAGCAGAACTCAGGGGTGGGACGAGCAGTACTTC.

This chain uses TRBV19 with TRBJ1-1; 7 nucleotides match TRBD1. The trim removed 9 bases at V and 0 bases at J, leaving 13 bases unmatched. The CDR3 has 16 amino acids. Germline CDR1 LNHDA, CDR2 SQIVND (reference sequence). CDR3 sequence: CASKTGDHFMNTEAFF. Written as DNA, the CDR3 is TGTGCCAGCAAAACAGGGGACCATTTCATGAACACTGAAGCTTTCTTT.

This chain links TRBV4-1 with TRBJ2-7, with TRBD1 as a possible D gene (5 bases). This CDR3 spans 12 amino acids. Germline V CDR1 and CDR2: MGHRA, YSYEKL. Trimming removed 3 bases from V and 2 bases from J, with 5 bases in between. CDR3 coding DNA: TGCGCCAGCAGCCAGGACACCTACGAGCAGTACTTC. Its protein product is CASSQDTYEQYF.

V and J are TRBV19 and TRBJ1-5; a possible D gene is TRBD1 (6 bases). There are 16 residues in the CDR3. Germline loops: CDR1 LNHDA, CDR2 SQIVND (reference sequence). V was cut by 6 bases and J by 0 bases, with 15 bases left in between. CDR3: CASRDSENYSNQPQHF. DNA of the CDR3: TGTGCCAGTAGGGACAGCGAGAATTATAGCAATCAGCCCCAGCATTTT.

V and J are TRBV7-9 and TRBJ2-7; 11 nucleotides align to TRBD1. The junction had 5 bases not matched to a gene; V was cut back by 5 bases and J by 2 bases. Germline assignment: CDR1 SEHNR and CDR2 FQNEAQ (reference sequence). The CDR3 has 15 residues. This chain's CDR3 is CASSGQGAHPYEQYF. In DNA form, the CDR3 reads TGTGCCAGCAGCGGACAGGGGGCACATCCCTACGAGCAGTACTTC. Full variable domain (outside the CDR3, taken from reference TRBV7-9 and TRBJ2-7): DTGVSQNPRHKITKRGQNVTFRCDPISEHNRLYWYRQTLGQGPEFLTYFQNEAQLEKSRLLSDRFSAERPKGSFSTLEIQRTEQGDSAMYLCASSGQGAHPYEQYFGPGTRLTVT.

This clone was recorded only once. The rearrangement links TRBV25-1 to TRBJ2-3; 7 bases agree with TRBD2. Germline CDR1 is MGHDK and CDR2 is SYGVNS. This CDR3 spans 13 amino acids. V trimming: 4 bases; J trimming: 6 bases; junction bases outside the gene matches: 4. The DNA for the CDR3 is TGTGCCAGCAGTGTGGCGGGAGCGGATACGCAGTATTTT. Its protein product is CASSVAGADTQYF.

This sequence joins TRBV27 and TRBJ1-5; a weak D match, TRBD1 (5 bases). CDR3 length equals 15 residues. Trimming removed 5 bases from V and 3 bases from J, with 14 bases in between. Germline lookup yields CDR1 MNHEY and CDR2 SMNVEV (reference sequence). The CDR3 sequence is CASSPRQRVNQPQHF. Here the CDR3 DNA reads TGTGCCAGCAGTCCCAGACAGCGAGTCAATCAGCCCCAGCATTTT.

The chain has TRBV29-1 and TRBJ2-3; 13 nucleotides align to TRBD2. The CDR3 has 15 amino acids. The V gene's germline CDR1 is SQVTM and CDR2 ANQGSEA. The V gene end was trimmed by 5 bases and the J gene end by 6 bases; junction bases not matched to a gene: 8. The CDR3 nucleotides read TGCAGCGTTAAACGGACTAGCGGGAGCGGGGATACGCAGTATTTT. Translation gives CSVKRTSGSGDTQYF.

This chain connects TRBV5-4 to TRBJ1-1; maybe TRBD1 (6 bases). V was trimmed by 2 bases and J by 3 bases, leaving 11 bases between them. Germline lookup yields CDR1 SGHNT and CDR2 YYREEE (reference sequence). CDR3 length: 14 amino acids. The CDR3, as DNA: TGTGCCAGCAGCTTCTACAGGGATCACACTGAAGCTTTCTTT. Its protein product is CASSFYRDHTEAFF.

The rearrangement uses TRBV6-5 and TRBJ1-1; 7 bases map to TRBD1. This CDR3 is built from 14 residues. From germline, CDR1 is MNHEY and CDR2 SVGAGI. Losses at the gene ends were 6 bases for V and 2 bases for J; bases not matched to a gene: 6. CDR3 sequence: CASSSGTANTEAFF. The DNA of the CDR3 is TGTGCCAGCAGCTCGGGGACAGCCAACACTGAAGCTTTCTTT.

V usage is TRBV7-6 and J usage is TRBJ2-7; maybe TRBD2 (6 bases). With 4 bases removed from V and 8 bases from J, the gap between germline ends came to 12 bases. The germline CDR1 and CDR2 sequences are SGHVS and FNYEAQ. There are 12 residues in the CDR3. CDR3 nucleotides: TGTGCCAGCAGCTCGTCGGGAGAACAGCAGTACTTC. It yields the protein CASSSSGEQQYF.

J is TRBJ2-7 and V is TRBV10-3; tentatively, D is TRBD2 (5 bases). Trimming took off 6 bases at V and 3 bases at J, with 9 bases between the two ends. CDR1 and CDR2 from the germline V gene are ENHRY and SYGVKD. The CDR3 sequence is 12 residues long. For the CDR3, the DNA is TGTGCCATCAGCCGGGGATTCTACGAGCAGTACTTC. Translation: CAISRGFYEQYF.

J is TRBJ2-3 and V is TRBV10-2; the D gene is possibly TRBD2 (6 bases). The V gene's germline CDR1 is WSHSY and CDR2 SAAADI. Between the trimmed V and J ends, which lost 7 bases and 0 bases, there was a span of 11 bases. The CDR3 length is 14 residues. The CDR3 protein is CASTQGLSTDTQYF. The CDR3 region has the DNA TGCGCCAGCACTCAAGGACTAAGCACAGATACGCAGTATTTT.

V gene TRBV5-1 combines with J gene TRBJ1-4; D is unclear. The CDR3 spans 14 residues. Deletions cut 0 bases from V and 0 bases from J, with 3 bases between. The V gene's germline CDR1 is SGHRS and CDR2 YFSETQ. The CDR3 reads CASSLGTTNEKLFF. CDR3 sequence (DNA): TGCGCCAGCAGCTTGGGTACAACTAATGAAAAACTGTTTTTT.

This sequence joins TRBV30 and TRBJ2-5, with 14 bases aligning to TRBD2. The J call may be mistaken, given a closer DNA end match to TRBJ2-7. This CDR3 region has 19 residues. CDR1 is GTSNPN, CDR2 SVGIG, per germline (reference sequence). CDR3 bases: TGTGCCTGGAGTGGCGGACTAGCGGGAGGCATATCCTATAGCTACGAGCAGTACTTC. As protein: CAWSGGLAGGISYSYEQYF.

The CDR3 reads CASSLGGLYEQYF. The CDR3, as DNA: TGCGCCAGCAGCTTGGGGGGGCTTTACGAGCAGTACTTC. The V gene is TRBV5-1, the J gene TRBJ2-7, with D possibly being TRBD1 (6 bases). CDR3 length: 13 residues. V was trimmed by 0 bases and J by 4 bases, leaving 8 bases between them. Germline CDR1 reads SGHRS; CDR2 reads YFSETQ.

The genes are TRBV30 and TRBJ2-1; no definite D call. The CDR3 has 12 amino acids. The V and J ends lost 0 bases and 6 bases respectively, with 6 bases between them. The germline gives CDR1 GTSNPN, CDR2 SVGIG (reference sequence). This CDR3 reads CAWSVLSNEQFF. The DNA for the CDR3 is TGTGCCTGGAGTGTACTTTCCAATGAGCAGTTCTTC. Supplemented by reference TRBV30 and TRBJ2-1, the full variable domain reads SQTIHQWPATLVQPVGSPLSLECTVEGTSNPNLYWYRQAAGRGLQLLFYSVGIGQISSEVPQNLSASRPQDRQFILSSKKLLLSDSGFYLCAWSVLSNEQFFGPGTRLTVL.

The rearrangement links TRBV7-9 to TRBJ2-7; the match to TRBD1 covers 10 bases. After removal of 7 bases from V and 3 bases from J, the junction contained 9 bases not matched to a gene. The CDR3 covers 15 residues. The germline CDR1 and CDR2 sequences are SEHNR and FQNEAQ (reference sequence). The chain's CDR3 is CASNQMGQGFYEQYF. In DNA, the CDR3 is TGTGCCAGCAACCAAATGGGACAGGGGTTCTACGAGCAGTACTTC.